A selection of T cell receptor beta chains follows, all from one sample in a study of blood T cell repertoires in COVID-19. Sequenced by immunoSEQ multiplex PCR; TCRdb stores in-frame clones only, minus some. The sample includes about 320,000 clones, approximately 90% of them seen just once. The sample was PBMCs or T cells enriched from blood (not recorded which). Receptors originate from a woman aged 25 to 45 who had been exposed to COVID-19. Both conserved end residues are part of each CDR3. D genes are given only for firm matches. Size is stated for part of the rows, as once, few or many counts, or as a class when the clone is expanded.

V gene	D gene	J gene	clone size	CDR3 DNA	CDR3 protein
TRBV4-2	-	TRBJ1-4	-	TGTGCCAGCAGCCAAGATATGGCAGCGCAACCCAACGCCCTAGATGAAAAACTGTTTTTT	CASSQDMAAQPNALDEKLFF
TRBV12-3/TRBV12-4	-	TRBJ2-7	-	TGTGCCAGCAGCGCACCGGTACTCGAACAGTACTTC	CASSAPVLEQYF
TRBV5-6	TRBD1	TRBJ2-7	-	TGTGCCACCGGGACAGGGCGGTACGAGCAGTACTTC	CATGTGRYEQYF
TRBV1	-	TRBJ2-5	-	TGCACCAGCAGCCATCCTCTAGCGTTCCAAGAGACCCAGTACTTC	CTSSHPLAFQETQYF
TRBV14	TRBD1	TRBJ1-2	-	TGTGCCAGCAGCCAAACAGGGGTTGGCTACACCTTC	CASSQTGVGYTF
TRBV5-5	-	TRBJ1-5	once	TGTGCCAGCAGCTCGGATTACAGGAATCAGCCCCAGCATTTT	CASSSDYRNQPQHF
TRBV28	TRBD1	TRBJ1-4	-	TGTGCCAGCAGCCCCGGGACAGGATATGAAAAACTGTTTTTT	CASSPGTGYEKLFF
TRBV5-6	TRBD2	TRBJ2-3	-	TGTGCCAGCAGCCGGCTGGCGGGGGGGCCCGTAGATACGCAGTATTTT	CASSRLAGGPVDTQYF
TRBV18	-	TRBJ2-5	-	TGTGCCAGCTCCCGGACCCGGACTCAAGAGACCCAGTACTTC	CASSRTRTQETQYF
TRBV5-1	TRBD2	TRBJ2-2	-	TGCGCCAGCAGCTCGGCTAGCGGGGGGACCGGGGAGCTGTTTTTT	CASSSASGGTGELFF
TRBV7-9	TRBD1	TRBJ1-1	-	TGTGCCAGCAGCTTGACAGGGGGTAGGACTGAAGCTTTCTTT	CASSLTGGRTEAFF
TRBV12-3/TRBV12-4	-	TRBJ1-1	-	TGTGCCAGCAGAGATAACAGGGACACTGAAGCTTTCTTT	CASRDNRDTEAFF
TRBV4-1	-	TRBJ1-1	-	TGCGCCAGCAGCCCGCAATCAGGTGAAGCTTTCTTT	CASSPQSGEAFF
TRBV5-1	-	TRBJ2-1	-	TGCGCCAGCAGCTTGTTGTCAGGGGTATCCTACAATGAGCAGTTCTTC	CASSLLSGVSYNEQFF
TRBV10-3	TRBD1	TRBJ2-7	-	TGTGCCACCGGCCACAGGGGTTTTGACGAGCAGTACTTC	CATGHRGFDEQYF
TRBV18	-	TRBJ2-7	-	TGTGCCAGCTCACCAAACTCAGGGCCATCCTACGAGCAGTACTTC	CASSPNSGPSYEQYF
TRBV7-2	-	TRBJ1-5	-	TGTGCCAGCAGCTCCGACAGGAGCAATCAGCCCCAGCATTTT	CASSSDRSNQPQHF
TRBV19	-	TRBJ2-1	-	TGTGCCAGTAGTATGAGGGGGGGCCGAAATGAGCAGTTCTTC	CASSMRGGRNEQFF
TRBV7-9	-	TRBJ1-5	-	TGTGCCAGCAGCGACCAAACAGGGAATTATCAGCCCCAGCATTTT	CASSDQTGNYQPQHF
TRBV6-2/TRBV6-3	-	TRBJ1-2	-	TGTGCCAGCAGTCAACCCGGTTACGACTATGGCTACACCTTC	CASSQPGYDYGYTF
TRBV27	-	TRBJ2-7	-	TGTGCCAGCAGTCCACAGGGCCCAAGCTCCTACGAGCAGTACTTC	CASSPQGPSSYEQYF
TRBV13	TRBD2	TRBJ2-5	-	TGTGCCAGCAGCTTAGTAGCGGGGGGAATAAAAGAGACCCAGTACTTC	CASSLVAGGIKETQYF
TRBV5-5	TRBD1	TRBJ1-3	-	TGTGCCAGCAGCCGGACAGGCTCTGGAAACACCATATATTTT	CASSRTGSGNTIYF
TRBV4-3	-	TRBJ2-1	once	TGCGCCAGCAGCCAAGACCGCGGGGGCTGGGATGAGCAGTTCTTC	CASSQDRGGWDEQFF
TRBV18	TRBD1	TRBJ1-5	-	TGTGCCAGCTCGTCGGGACAGGGGGTCGGCCAGCCCCAGCATTTT	CASSSGQGVGQPQHF
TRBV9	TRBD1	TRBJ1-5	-	TGTGCCAGCAGCGTAGAGGACAGGGTTAGCAATCAGCCCCAGCATTTT	CASSVEDRVSNQPQHF
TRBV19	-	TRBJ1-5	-	TGTGCCAGTAGTTCAAGACAGAGTCTCTATAGCAATCAGCCCCAGCATTTT	CASSSRQSLYSNQPQHF
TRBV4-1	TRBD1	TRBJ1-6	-	TGCGCCAGCAGCCAAAGGACAGGGGGTTCACCCCTCCACTTT	CASSQRTGGSPLHF
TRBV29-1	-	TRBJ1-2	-	TGCAGCGCCTTAGGGGGTGCCATATATGGCTACACCTTC	CSALGGAIYGYTF
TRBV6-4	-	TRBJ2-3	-	TGTGCCAGCAGTGAGGGGGGGCACACAGATACGCAGTATTTT	CASSEGGHTDTQYF
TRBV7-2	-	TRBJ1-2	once	TGTGCCAGCAGCTTATTGACGATACCACAGGGAGGGTATGGCTACACCTTC	CASSLLTIPQGGYGYTF
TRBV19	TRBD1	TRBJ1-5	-	TGTGCCAGTAGTATCACAGGGGGCGGTCAGCCCCAGCATTTT	CASSITGGGQPQHF
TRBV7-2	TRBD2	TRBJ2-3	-	TGTGCCAGCAGCCCTCCGTTCGGGGGGACAGATACGCAGTATTTT	CASSPPFGGTDTQYF
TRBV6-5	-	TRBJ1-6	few	TGTGCCAGCACCATAAGGGGGAATTCACCCCTCCACTTT	CASTIRGNSPLHF
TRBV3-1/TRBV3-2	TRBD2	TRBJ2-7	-	TGTGCCAGCAGCCAAGACCTAGCGGGGGGGAGGGAGCAGTACTTC	CASSQDLAGGREQYF
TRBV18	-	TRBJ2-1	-	TGTGCCAGCTCACCCGGACACACCTCCTACAATGAGCAGTTCTTC	CASSPGHTSYNEQFF
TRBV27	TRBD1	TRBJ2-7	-	TGTGCCAGCAGTTGGGGACAGGTTGGCTACGAGCAGTACTTC	CASSWGQVGYEQYF
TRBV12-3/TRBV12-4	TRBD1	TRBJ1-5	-	TGTGCCAGCAGTAAGGACAGGGTTCAGCCCCAGCATTTT	CASSKDRVQPQHF
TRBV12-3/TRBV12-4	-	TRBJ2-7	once	TGTGCCAGCAGTTTAAGGGGCTCCTACGAGCAGTACTTC	CASSLRGSYEQYF
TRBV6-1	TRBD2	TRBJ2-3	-	TGTGCCAGCAGTGAAAGGGGCGGGGGGGCCCCAGATACGCAGTATTTT	CASSERGGGAPDTQYF
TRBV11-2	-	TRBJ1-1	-	TGTGCCAGCAGCTTAGGATTCGGTGGAGAGGAGGCTTTCTTT	CASSLGFGGEEAFF
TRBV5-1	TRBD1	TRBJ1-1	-	TGCGCCAGCAGCCCGGAGGGACAGAGAATGAACACTGAAGCTTTCTTT	CASSPEGQRMNTEAFF
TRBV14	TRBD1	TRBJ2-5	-	TGTGCCAGCAGCCAAGAGGATTTGGGACAGCTCCAAGAGACCCAGTACTTC	CASSQEDLGQLQETQYF
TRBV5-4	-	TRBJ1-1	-	TGTGCCAGCAGCTTGGGTCAAACAGGGAACACTGAAGCTTTCTTT	CASSLGQTGNTEAFF
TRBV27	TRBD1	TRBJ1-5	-	TGTGCCAGCAGAGGGACGATCGGACAGGTTAACCATAGCAATCAGCCCCAGCATTTT	CASRGTIGQVNHSNQPQHF
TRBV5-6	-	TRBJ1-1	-	TGTGCCAGCGCAGGACTGCTCCTCATGAACACTGAAGCTTTCTTT	CASAGLLLMNTEAFF
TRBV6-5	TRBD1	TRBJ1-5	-	TGTGCCAGCAGTAGACAGGGGGTAAGCCAGCCCCAGCATTTT	CASSRQGVSQPQHF
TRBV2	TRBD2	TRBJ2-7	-	TGTGCCAGCAAGCGGGACTCAAGCTCCTACGAGCAGTACTTC	CASKRDSSSYEQYF
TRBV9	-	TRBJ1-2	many	TGTGCCAGCAGTCTACACGGAGCTAACTATGGCTACACCTTC	CASSLHGANYGYTF
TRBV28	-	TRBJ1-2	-	TGTGCCAGCAGTTTACCGGCAGGAACCCCATGGGGCTACACCTTC	CASSLPAGTPWGYTF
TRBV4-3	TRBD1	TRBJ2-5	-	TGCGCCAGCAGCCCCTGGACAGGGAGTGGGGAGACCCAGTACTTC	CASSPWTGSGETQYF
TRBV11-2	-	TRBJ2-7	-	TGTGCCAGCAGCTTAGGGACAACCTACGAGCAGTACTTC	CASSLGTTYEQYF
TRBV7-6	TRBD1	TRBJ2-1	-	TGTGCCAGCAGCTCCCGACAGGGTGGGTACTACAATGAGCAGTTCTTC	CASSSRQGGYYNEQFF
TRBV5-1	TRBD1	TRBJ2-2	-	TGCGCCAGCAGCTGGATCAGGGGGCTCGCCGGGGAGCTGTTTTTT	CASSWIRGLAGELFF
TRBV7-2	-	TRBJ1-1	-	TGTGCCAGCAGCTTGCGGGTTCTCAACACTGAAGCTTTCTTT	CASSLRVLNTEAFF
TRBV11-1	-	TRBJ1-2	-	TGTGCCAGCAGCTCGGGACAAGCTCTCTATGGCTACACCTTC	CASSSGQALYGYTF
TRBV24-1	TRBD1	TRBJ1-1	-	TGTGCCACCGACTCAGGACAGGGGGCGAATACTGAAGCTTTCTTT	CATDSGQGANTEAFF